This TCR beta chain is drawn from a study of human T cells and chemical hapten exposure. Study details: Per-sample TCR yields varied mainly from small pooled library volume differences. Findings of the study overall: With DPC sensitization, TCRs exceeding 1 in 1000 frequency showed no change.

The library attached unique molecular identifiers to individual cDNA molecules. Per the original data handling: The number of TCRs in each sample had a median of approximately 93,000 and spanned about 20,000 to 700,000. TCRdb used MiXCR to reprocess the RACE reads, holding one entry per CDR3 protein. TCRdb's processing, not the study's, gives the V and J calls here. The sample records about 65,000 distinct CDR3 sequences, about 6% being singletons. As to time point: healthy volunteer bleed at 6 weeks. Unfractionated whole blood was the source from which total RNA was extracted. From germline, CDR1 is LGHDT and CDR2 YNNKEL (reference sequence). Deletions cut 3 bases from V and 5 bases from J, with 17 bases between. The CDR3 totals 16 residues. Concerning this clonotype: The target antigen is unknown.

Material: whole blood. The sequence derives from a female donor in good health. Some clones in this sample may be carry-over from other donors' samples. The rearrangement joins TRBV3-1 to TRBJ2-1; no clear D gene. The CDR3 loop reads CASSHNQPRFNNEQFF. CDR3 sequence (DNA): TGTGCCAGCAGCCATAACCAACCAAGATTCAACAATGAGCAGTTCTTC.